This T cell receptor beta chain derives from a study of T cells in Graves' hyperthyroidism and ophthalmopathy. Study-level findings and limits: Patients with ophthalmopathy were separated from those with stable hyperthyroidism by a 13 V-J model. A median around 6 months before onset, the model predicted ophthalmopathy. Blood also held most thyroid clonotypes expanded beyond 0.001.

The investigators amplified TCR beta CDR3 regions from RNA transcripts. First-round RT-PCR of the TCR CDR3 relied on the HTBI primer set. TCRdb analysed the multiplex PCR reads with MiXCR anew, one entry per CDR3 protein. The repertoire holds approximately 430,000 distinct CDR3 sequences, with 15% to 19% as singletons. Researchers barred patients who had uncontrolled infection, other autoimmune disease, pregnancy or lactation. This clonotype was counted only a few times. Its antigen remains unknown. Trimming stripped 3 bases from V and 5 bases from J, with 11 bases between. Germline V CDR1 and CDR2: DFQATT, SNEGSKA (reference sequence). The CDR3 extends over 13 amino acids.

This rearrangement joins TRBV20-1 to TRBJ1-5; D is unclear. This sequence was found in a woman aged 18-29 years with Graves' hyperthyroidism. The sample comprised blood. CDR3 in DNA: TGCAGTGCTAGGTACCTAGCGGATCAGCCCCAGCATTTT. Its protein is CSARYLADQPQHF.